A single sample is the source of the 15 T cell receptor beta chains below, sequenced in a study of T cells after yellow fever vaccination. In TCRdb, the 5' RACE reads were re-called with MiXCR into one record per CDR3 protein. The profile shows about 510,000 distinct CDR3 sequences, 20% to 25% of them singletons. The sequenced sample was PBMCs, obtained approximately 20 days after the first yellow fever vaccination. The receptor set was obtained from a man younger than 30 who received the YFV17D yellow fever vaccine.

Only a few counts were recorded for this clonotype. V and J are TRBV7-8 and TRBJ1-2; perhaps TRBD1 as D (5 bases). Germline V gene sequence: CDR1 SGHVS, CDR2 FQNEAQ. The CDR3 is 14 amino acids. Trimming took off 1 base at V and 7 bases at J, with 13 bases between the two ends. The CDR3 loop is CASSLDGALGGYTF. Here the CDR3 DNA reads TGTGCCAGCAGCTTAGACGGGGCCTTGGGTGGCTACACCTTC. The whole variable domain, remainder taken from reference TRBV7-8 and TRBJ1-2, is GAGVSQSPRYKVAKRGQDVALRCDPISGHVSLFWYQQALGQGPEFLTYFQNEAQLDKSGLPSDRFFAERPEGSVSTLKIQRTQQEDSAVYLCASSLDGALGGYTFGSGTRLTVV.

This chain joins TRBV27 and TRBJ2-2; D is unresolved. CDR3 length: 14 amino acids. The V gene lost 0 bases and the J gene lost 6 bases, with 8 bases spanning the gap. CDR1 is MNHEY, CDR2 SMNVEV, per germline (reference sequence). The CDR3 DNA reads TGTGCCAGCAGTTTATCCTTCCCAGCCGGGGAGCTGTTTTTT. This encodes CASSLSFPAGELFF.

The CDR3, as DNA: TGTGCCAGCAGCCAAGTTTCGGGACAGGGATTCCCTGGGGCCAACGTCCTGACTTTC. Its translation is CASSQVSGQGFPGANVLTF. J is TRBJ2-6 and V is TRBV14; TRBD1 agrees at 9 bases. This CDR3 contains 19 residues. From germline, CDR1 is SGHDN and CDR2 FVKESK. The trim removed 1 base at V and 2 bases at J, leaving 9 bases unmatched.

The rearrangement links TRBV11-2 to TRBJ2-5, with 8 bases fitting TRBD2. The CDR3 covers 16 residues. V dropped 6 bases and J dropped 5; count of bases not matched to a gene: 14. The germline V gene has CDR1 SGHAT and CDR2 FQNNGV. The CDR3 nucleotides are TGTGCCAGCAGTTCGCGCCCCGGGGGGGCAAGGGAGACCCAGTACTTC. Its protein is CASSSRPGGARETQYF.

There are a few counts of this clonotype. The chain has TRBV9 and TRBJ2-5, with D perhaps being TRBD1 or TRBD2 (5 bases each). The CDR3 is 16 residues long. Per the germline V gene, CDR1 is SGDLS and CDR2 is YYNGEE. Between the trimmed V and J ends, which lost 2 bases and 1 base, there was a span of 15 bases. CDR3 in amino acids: CASSVDSGAIQETQYF. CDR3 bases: TGTGCCAGCAGCGTCGACTCCGGGGCCATCCAAGAGACCCAGTACTTC.

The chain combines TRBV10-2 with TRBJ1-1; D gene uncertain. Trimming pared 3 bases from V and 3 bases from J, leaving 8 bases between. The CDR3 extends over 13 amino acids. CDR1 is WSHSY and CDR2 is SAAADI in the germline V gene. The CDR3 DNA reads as TGCGCCAGCAGTGACAGCTGGGACACTGAAGCTTTCTTT. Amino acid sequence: CASSDSWDTEAFF.

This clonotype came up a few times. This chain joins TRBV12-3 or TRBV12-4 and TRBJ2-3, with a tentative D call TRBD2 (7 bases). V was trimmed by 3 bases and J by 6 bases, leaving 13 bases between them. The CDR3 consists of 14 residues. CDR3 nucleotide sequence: TGTGCCAGCAGTTTTGGGGGGGGCGTGGATACGCAGTATTTT. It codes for CASSFGGGVDTQYF.

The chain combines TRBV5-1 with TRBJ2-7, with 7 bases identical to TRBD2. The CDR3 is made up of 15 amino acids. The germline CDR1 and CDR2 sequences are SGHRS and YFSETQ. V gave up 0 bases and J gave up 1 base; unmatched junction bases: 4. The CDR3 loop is CASSLAGLVSYEQYF. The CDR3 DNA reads TGCGCCAGCAGCTTGGCAGGACTAGTTTCCTACGAGCAGTACTTC.

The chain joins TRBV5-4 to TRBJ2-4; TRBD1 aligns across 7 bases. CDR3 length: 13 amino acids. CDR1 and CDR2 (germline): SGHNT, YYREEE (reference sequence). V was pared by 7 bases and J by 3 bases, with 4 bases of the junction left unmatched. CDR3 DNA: TGTGCCAGCTTTTACAGGGGCAAAAACATTCAGTACTTC. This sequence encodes CASFYRGKNIQYF.

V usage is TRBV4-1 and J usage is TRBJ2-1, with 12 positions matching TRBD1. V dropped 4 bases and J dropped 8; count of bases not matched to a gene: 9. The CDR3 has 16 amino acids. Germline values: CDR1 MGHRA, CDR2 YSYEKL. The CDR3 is CASSLTPGQGAHEQFF. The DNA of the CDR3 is TGCGCCAGCAGCCTTACGCCGGGACAGGGGGCGCATGAGCAGTTCTTC.

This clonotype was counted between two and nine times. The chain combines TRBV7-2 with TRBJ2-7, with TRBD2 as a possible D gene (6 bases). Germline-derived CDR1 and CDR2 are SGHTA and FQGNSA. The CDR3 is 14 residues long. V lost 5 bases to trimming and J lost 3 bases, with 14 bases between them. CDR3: CASSRGGIYYEQYF. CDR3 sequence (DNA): TGTGCCAGCAGCCGCGGAGGGATATACTACGAGCAGTACTTC.

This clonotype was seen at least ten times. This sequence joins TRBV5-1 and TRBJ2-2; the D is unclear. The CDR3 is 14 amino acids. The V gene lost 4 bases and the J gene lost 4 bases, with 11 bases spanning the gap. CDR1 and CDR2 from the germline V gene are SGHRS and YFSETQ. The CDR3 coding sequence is TGCGCCAGCAGCCGCCGGGTAGGCACCGGGGAGCTGTTTTTT. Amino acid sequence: CASSRRVGTGELFF.

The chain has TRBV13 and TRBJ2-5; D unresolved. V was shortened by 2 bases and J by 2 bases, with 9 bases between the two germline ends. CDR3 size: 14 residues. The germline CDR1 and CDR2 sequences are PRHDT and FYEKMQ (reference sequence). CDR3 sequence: CASSLRSKQETQYF. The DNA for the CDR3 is TGTGCCAGCAGCTTAAGGTCCAAGCAAGAGACCCAGTACTTC.

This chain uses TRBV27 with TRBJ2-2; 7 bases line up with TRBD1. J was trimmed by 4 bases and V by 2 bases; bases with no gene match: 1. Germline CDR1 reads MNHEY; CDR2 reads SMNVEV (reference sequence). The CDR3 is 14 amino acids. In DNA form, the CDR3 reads TGTGCCAGCAGTTTAGGGACAGCCACCGGGGAGCTGTTTTTT. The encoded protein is CASSLGTATGELFF.

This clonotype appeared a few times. In DNA, the CDR3 is TGTGCCAGTAGCCCGTGGTTGTCCGGGGAGCTGTTTTTT. Encoded protein: CASSPWLSGELFF. J is TRBJ2-2 and V is TRBV9; D is unclear. The V end lost 8 bases, the J end lost 6 bases, and 14 bases lay between the germline ends. Germline CDR1 and CDR2: SGDLS and YYNGEE. The CDR3 extends over 13 amino acids.